In this sample, the clone carrying this TCR beta chain turned up many times. Its antigen is not known. Time point meaning: healthy volunteer bleed at 2 weeks. Total RNA was isolated from unfractionated whole blood. This sample was taken from a study of human T cells and chemical hapten exposure. General study findings and limits: Those TCRs sitting above 1 in 1000 frequency stayed the same with DPC sensitization.

What the library attached to individual cDNA molecules were unique molecular identifiers. As originally analysed: Per sample, the median was 95,638 TCRs, with values from about 22,000 to 700,000. TCRdb itself ran the RACE reads through MiXCR, one entry per CDR3 protein. The V and J calls and clone size are TCRdb's, not the authors'. The repertoire consists of some 50,000 distinct CDR3 sequences, with nearly 4.5% occurring once and the leading ten covering about 5.8%. Germline V gene sequence: CDR1 SGHVS, CDR2 FNYEAQ. This CDR3 comprises 13 residues. V lost 2 bases and J lost 4, with 8 bases in between.

The specimen was whole blood. This chain connects TRBV7-6 to TRBJ1-2; D is perhaps TRBD1 (5 bases). This TCR was sampled from a human donor in good health. Some clones in this sample may be carry-over from other donors' samples. The CDR3 spells CASSLQGAYGYTF. CDR3 bases: TGTGCCAGCAGCTTACAGGGCGCCTATGGCTACACCTTC.